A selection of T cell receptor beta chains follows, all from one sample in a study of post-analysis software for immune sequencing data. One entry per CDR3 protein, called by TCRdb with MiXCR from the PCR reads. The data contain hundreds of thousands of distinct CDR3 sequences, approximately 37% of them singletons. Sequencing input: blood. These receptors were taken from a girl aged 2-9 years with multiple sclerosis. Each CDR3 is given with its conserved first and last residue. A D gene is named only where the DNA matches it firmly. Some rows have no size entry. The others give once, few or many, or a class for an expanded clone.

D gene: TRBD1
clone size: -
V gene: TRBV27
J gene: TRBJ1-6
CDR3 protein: CASSLSGQGSSPLHF
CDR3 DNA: TGTGCCAGCAGTTTATCAGGACAGGGGAGCTCACCCCTCCACTTT

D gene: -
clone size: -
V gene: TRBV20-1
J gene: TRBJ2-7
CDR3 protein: CSAGGRGEQYF
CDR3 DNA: TGCAGTGCCGGGGGACGGGGGGAGCAGTACTTC

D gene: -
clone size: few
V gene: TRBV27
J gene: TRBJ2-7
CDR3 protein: CASSELGRYEQYF
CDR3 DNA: TGTGCCAGCAGCGAACTTGGACGCTACGAGCAGTACTTC

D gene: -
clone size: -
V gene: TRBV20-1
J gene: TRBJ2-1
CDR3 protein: CSARDDLASYNEQFF
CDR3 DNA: TGCAGTGCTAGAGATGATCTAGCGTCCTACAATGAGCAGTTCTTC

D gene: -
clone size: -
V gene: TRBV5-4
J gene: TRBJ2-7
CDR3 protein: CASSLGLRADYEQYF
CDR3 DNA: TGTGCCAGCAGCTTGGGGCTGAGGGCTGACTACGAGCAGTACTTC

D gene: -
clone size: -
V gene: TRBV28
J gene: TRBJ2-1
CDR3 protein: CASSLWDDSLGSYNEQFF
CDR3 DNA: TGTGCCAGCAGTTTATGGGACGACTCGCTGGGCTCCTACAATGAGCAGTTCTTC

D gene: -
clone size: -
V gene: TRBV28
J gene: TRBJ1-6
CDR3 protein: CASTLPGGLSSPLHF
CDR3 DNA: TGTGCCAGCACATTACCGGGGGGCCTATCTTCACCCCTCCACTTT

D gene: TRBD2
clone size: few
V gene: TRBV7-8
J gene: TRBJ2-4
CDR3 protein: CASSKSGLGSNIQYF
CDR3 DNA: TGTGCCAGCAGCAAATCGGGACTAGGGTCAAACATTCAGTACTTC

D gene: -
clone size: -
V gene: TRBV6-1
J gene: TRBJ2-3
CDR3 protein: CVSRRDRADMQYF
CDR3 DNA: TGTGTCAGCAGGAGGGACAGAGCAGATATGCAGTATTTT

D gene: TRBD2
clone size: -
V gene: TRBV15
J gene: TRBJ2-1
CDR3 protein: CATSRSSGRTYNEQFF
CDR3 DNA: TGTGCCACCAGCAGGTCTAGCGGGAGGACCTACAATGAGCAGTTCTTC

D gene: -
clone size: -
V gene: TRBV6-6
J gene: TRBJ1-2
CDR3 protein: CASSADSDGYTF
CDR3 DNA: TGTGCCAGCAGTGCGGACAGCGATGGCTACACCTTC

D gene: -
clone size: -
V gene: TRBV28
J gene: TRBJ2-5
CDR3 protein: CASSLIQVSGREQYF
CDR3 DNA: TGTGCCAGCAGTCTAATACAGGTATCGGGACGAGAGCAGTACTTC

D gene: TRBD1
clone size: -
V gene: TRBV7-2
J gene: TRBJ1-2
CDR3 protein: CASSLVTGAREDGYTF
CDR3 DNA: TGTGCCAGCAGCTTAGTGACAGGGGCCCGTGAGGATGGCTACACCTTC

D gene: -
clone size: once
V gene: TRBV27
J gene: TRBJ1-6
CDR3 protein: CASSSQSSYNSPLHF
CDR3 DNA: TGTGCCAGCAGTAGTCAGAGCTCCTATAATTCACCCCTCCACTTT

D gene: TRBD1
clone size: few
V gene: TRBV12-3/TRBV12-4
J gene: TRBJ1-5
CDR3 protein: CASSSRTGIGYMGNQPQHF
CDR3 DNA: TGTGCCAGCAGTTCCCGGACAGGGATCGGGTATATGGGCAATCAGCCCCAGCATTTT

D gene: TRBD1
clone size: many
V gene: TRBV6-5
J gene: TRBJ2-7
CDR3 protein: CASSNTGARREQYF
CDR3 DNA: TGTGCCAGCAGTAACACAGGGGCGCGGAGGGAGCAGTACTTC

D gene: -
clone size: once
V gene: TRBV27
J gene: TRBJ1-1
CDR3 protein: CASSLSWGSWGTEAFF
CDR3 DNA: TGTGCCAGCAGTTTATCATGGGGGAGTTGGGGCACTGAAGCTTTCTTT

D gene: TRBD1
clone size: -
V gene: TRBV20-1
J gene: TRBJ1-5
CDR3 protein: CSAREEGTGNAGFQPQHF
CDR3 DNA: TGCAGTGCTAGAGAGGAGGGGACAGGGAATGCTGGCTTTCAGCCCCAGCATTTT

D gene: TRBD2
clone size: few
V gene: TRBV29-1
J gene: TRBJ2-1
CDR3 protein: CSVGGLAGMRGRGNEQFF
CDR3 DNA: TGCAGCGTTGGGGGACTAGCGGGCATGAGGGGCCGGGGCAATGAGCAGTTCTTC

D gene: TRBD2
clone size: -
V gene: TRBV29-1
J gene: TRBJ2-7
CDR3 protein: CSVVAGPTLKQYF
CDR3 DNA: TGCAGCGTTGTAGCGGGTCCCACCCTAAAGCAGTACTTC

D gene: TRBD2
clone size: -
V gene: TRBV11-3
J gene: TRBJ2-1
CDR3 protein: CASSLGVAGGLPYNEQFF
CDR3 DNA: TGTGCCAGCAGCCTTGGGGTAGCGGGAGGGCTACCCTACAATGAGCAGTTCTTC

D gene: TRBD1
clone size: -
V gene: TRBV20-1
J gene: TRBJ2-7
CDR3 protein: CSASPRQGTYEQYF
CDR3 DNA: TGCAGTGCTTCCCCCCGACAGGGGACCTACGAGCAGTACTTC

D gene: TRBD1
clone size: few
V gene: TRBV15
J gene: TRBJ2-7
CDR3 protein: CATADRGSSYEQYF
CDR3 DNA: TGTGCCACCGCCGACAGGGGTTCCTCCTACGAGCAGTACTTC

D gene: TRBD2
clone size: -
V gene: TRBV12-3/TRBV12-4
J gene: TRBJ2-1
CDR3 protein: CASSSSGLAGSYNEQFF
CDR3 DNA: TGTGCCAGCAGTTCCTCCGGACTAGCGGGATCTTACAATGAGCAGTTCTTC

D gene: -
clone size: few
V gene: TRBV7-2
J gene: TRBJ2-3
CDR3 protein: CASSLGLTSRQYF
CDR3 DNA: TGTGCCAGCAGCTTAGGCCTCACCTCAAGGCAGTATTTT

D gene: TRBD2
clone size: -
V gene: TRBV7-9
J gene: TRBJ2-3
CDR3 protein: CASSSGRGLAGVWDTQYF
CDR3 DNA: TGTGCCAGCAGCTCCGGACGGGGACTAGCGGGAGTATGGGATACGCAGTATTTT

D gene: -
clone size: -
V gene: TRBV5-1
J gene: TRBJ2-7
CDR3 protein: CASSDWRGVSYEQYF
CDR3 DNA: TGCGCCAGCAGCGACTGGAGGGGAGTCTCCTACGAGCAGTACTTC

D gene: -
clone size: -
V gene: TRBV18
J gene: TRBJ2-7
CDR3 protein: CASSEAGSSYEQYF
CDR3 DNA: TGTGCCAGCTCCGAGGCGGGCAGCTCCTACGAGCAGTACTTC

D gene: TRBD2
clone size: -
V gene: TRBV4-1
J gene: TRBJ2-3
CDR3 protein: CASSQATSARTDTQYF
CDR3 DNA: TGCGCCAGCAGCCAGGCCACTAGCGCCCGCACAGATACGCAGTATTTT

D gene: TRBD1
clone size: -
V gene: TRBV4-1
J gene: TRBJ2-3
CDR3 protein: CASSRDRERSTDTQYF
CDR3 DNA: TGCGCCAGCAGCCGGGACAGGGAGCGGAGCACAGATACGCAGTATTTT

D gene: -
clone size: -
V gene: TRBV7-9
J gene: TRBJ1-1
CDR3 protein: CASSMMRSEAFF
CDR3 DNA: TGTGCCAGCAGCATGATGAGGTCTGAAGCTTTCTTT

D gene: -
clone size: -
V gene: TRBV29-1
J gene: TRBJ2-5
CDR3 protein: CSVDTTVQETQYF
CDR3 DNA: TGCAGCGTTGACACGACAGTCCAAGAGACCCAGTACTTC

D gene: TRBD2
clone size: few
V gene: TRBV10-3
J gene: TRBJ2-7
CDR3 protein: CAISERTSGTYEQYF
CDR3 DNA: TGTGCCATCAGTGAGAGGACTAGCGGGACCTACGAGCAGTACTTC

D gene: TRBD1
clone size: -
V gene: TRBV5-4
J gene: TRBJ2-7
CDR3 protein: CASSSMTGTGSYEQYF
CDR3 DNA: TGTGCCAGCAGCTCTATGACCGGGACAGGCTCCTACGAGCAGTACTTC

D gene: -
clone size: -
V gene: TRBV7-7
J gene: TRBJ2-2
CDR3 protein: CASSPLDSPNTGELFF
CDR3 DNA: TGTGCTAGCAGCCCCCTGGACAGCCCGAACACCGGGGAGCTGTTTTTT

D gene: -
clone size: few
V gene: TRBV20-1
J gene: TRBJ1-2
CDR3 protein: CSARQGPYGYTF
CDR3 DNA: TGCAGTGCTAGACAGGGCCCTTATGGCTACACCTTC

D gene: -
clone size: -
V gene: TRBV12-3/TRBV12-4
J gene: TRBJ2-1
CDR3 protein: CASSKYNEQFF
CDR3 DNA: TGTGCCAGCAGTAAATACAATGAGCAGTTCTTC

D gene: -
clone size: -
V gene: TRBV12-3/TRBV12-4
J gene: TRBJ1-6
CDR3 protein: CASSGDDSPPHF
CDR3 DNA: TGTGCCAGCAGCGGGGACGACTCACCCCCCCACTTT

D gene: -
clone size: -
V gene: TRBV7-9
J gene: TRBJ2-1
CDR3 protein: CASALGHYSDNEQFF
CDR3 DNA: TGTGCCAGCGCCCTGGGACACTACAGCGACAATGAGCAGTTCTTC

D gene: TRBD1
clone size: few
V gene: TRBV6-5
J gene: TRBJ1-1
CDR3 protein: CASSYSLGQGNTEAFF
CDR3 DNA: TGTGCCAGCAGTTACTCTCTGGGACAGGGGAATACTGAAGCTTTCTTT

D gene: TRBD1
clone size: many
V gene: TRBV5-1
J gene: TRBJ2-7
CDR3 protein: CASSLRQGAPYEQYF
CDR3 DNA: TGCGCCAGCAGCTTAAGACAGGGGGCCCCCTACGAGCAGTACTTC

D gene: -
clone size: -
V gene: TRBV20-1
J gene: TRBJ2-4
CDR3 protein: CSARDRASLAKNIQYF
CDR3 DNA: TGCAGTGCTAGAGATCGGGCATCGCTAGCCAAAAACATTCAGTACTTC

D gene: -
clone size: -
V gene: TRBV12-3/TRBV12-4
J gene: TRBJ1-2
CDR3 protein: CASSLEVGGYTF
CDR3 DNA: TGTGCCAGCAGTTTAGAGGTGGGAGGCTACACCTTC

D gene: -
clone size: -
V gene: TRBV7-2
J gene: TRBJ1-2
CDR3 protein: CASSPSSRRTMGYTF
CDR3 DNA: TGTGCCAGCAGCCCTTCAAGTCGCAGGACGATGGGCTACACCTTC

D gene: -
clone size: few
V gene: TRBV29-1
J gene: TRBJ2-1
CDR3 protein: CSYTKVTLGANEQFF
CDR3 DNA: TGCAGCTACACTAAAGTAACGCTAGGCGCCAATGAGCAGTTCTTC

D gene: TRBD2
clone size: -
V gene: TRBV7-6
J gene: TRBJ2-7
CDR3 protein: CASSPVGLAMGEQYF
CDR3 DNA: TGTGCCAGCAGCCCGGTGGGACTAGCGATGGGCGAGCAGTACTTC

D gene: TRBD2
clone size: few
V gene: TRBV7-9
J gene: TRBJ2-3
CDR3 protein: CASSFRTSGTDTQYF
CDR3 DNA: TGTGCCAGCAGCTTCCGGACTAGCGGCACAGATACGCAGTATTTT

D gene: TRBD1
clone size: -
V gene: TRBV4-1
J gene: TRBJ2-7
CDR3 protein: CASSQKPGQGTYEQYF
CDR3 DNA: TGCGCCAGCAGCCAGAAACCGGGACAGGGGACCTACGAGCAGTACTTC

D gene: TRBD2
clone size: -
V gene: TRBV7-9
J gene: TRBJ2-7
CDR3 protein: CASSPPRGTTSYEQYF
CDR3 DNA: TGTGCCAGCAGCCCCCCTCGGGGGACTACCTCCTACGAGCAGTACTTC

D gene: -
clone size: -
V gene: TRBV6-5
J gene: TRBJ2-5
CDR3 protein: CASSYSPLTAQETQYF
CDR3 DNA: TGTGCCAGCAGTTACTCCCCCCTGACAGCCCAAGAGACCCAGTACTTC

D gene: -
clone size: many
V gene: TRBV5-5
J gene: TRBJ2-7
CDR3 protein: CASRTGSLYEQYF
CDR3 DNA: TGTGCCAGCAGAACCGGGAGCCTCTACGAGCAGTACTTC

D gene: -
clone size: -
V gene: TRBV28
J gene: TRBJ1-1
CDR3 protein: CASSSGSLNTEAFF
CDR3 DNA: TGTGCCAGCAGCTCAGGAAGCTTGAACACTGAAGCTTTCTTT

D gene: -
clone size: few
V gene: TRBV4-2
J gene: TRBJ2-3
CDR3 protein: CASSQTLGGAKTDTQYF
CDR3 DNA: TGTGCCAGCAGCCAAACCCTGGGCGGAGCCAAAACCGATACGCAGTATTTT

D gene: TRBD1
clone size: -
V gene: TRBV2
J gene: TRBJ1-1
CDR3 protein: CASSEMGTGVPIRNTEAFF
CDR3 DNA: TGTGCCAGCAGTGAAATGGGGACAGGGGTACCCATTAGGAACACTGAAGCTTTCTTT

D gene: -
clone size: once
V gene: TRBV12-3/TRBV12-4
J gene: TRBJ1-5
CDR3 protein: CASRSSNQPQHF
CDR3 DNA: TGTGCCAGCAGGAGTAGCAATCAGCCCCAGCATTTT

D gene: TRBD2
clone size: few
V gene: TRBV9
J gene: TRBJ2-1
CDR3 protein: CASSVGASGKNEQFF
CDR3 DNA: TGTGCCAGCAGCGTAGGGGCTAGCGGTAAAAATGAGCAGTTCTTC

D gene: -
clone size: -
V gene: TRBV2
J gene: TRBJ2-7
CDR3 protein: CASRQYPGTPTYEQYF
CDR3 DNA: TGTGCCAGCAGACAGTACCCCGGGACACCTACTTACGAGCAGTACTTC